What follows is one T cell receptor (beta chain) and its context. Its antigen remains unknown. The CDR3 has 15 amino acids. The germline V and J ends were trimmed by 5 bases and 2 bases, with 13 bases remaining between them. Germline lookup yields CDR1 SGHAT and CDR2 FQNNGV. This record belongs to a study of T cell responses to AZD1222 COVID-19 vaccine. Generated by immunoSEQ multiplex PCR, the TCRdb table keeps only in-frame clones and is missing some. This table holds about 160,000 clones, around 90% found once. Whole-study results and caveats: Seropositive at baseline were only a handful of AZD1222 recipients. Most donors were white British, females outnumbered males, and clonal diversity was possibly underestimated.

This sequence was found in an adult in good health. The chain links TRBV11-2 to TRBJ2-1; possibly TRBD1 or TRBD2 for D (5 bases each). This specimen was peripheral blood, taken on day 0 of MenACWY control vaccination. For the CDR3, the DNA is TGTGCCAGCAGCCCCGGGGCAGGCGCCTACAATGAGCAGTTCTTC. It codes for CASSPGAGAYNEQFF. Full variable domain (remainder filled in from reference TRBV11-2 and TRBJ2-1): EAGVAQSPRYKIIEKRQSVAFWCNPISGHATLYWYQQILGQGPKLLIQFQNNGVVDDSQLPKDRFSAERLKGVDSTLKIQPAKLEDSAVYLCASSPGAGAYNEQFFGPGTRLTVL.